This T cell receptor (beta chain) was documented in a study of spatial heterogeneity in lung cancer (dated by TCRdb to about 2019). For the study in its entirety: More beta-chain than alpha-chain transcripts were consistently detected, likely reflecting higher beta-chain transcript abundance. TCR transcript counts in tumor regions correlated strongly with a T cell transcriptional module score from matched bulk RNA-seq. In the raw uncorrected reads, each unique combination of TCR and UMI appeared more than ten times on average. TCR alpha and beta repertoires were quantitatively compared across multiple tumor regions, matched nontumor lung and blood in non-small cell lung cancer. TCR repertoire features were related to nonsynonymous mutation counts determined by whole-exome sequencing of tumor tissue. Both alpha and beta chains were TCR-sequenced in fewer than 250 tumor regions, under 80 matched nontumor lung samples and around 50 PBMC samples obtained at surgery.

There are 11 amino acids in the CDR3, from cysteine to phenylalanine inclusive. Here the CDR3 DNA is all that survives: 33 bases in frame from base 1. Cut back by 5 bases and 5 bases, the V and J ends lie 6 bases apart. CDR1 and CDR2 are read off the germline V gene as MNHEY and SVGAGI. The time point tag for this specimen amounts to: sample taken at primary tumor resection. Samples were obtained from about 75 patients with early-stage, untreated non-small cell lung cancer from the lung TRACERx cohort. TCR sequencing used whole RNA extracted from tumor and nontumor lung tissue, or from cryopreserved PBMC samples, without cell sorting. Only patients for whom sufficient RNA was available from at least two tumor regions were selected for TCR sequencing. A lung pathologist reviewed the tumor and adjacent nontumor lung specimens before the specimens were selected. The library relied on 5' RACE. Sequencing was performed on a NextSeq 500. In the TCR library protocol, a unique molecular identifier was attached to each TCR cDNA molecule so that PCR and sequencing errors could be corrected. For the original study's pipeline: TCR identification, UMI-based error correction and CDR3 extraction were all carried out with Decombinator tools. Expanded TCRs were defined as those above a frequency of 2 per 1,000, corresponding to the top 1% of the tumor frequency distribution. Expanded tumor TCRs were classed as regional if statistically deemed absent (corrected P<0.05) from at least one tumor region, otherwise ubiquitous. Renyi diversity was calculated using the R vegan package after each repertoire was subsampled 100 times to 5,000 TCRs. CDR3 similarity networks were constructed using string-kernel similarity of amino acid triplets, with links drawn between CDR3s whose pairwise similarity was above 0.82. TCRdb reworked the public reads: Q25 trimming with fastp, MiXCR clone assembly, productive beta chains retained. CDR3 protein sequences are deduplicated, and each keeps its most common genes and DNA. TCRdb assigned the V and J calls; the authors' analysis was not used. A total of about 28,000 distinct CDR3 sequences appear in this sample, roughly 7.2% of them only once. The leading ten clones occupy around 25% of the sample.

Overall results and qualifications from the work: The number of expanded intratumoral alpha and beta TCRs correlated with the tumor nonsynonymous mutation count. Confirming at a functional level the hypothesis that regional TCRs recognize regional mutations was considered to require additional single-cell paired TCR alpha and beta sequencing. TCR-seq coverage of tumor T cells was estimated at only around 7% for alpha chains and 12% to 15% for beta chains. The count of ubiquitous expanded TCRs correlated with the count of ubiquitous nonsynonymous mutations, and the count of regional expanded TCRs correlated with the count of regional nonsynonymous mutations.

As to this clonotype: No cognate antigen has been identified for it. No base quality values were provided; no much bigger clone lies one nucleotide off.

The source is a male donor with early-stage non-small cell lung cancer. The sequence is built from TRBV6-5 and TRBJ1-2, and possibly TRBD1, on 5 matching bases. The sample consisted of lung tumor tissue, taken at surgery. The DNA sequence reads TGTGCCAGCAGTGCAGGGTATGGCTACACCTTC. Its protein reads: CASSAGYGYTF.